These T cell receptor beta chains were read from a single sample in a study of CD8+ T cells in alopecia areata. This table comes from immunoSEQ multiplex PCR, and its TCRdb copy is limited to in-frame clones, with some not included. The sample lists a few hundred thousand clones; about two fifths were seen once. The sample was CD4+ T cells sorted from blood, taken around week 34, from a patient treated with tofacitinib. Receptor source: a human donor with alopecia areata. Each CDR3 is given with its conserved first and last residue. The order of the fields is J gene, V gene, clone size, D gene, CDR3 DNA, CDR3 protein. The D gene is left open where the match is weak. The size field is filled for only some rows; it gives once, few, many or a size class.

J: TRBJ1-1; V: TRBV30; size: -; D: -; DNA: TGTGCCTGGGGGAACACTGAAGCTTTCTTT; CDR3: CAWGNTEAFF
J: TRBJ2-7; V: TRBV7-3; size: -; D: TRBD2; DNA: TGTGCCAGCAGCTTGAGCGGGGGATCCTACGAGCAGTACTTC; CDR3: CASSLSGGSYEQYF
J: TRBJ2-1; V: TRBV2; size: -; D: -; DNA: TGTGCCAGCAGTGGTCAGGGGGGAAATGAGCAGTTCTTC; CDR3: CASSGQGGNEQFF
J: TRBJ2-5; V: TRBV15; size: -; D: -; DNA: TGTGCCACCAGCAGAGGGGCAGACCAAGAGACCCAGTACTTC; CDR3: CATSRGADQETQYF
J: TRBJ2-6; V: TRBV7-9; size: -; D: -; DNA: TGTGCCAGCAGCTTAACTGGGGCCAACGTCCTGACTTTC; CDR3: CASSLTGANVLTF
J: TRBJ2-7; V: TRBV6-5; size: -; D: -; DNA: TGTGCCAGCAGTTACTGGTCGGGTGTCGGTCCGGGCGAGCAGTACTTC; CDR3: CASSYWSGVGPGEQYF
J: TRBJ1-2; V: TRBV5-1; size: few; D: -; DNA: TGCGCCAGCAGCTCCACCCTTGGAGGGGGCTACACCTTC; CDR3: CASSSTLGGGYTF
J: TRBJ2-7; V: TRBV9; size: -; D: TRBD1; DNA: TGTGCCAGCAGCGCGGGACAGCAGGACTACGAGCAGTACTTC; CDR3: CASSAGQQDYEQYF
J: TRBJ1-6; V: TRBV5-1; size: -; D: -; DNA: TGCGCCAGCAGCTTGGATTATTCACCCCTCCACTTT; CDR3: CASSLDYSPLHF
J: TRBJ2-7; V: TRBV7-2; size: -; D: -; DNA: TGTGCCAGCAGCCTCAGCGGAGGGGAGCAGTACTTC; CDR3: CASSLSGGEQYF
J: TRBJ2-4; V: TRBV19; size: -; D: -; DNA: TGTGCCAGTAGCACCGTATCCGGATTAGCCAAAAACATTCAGTACTTC; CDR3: CASSTVSGLAKNIQYF
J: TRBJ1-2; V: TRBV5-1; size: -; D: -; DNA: TGCGCCAGCAGCTTGAGTCCGGGGTCCTCAGGAGGAGGCTACACCTTC; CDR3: CASSLSPGSSGGGYTF
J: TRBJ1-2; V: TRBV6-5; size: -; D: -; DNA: TGTGCCTCCAGAGAGGCGGGGAAATCGGGCTATGGCTACACCTTC; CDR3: CASREAGKSGYGYTF
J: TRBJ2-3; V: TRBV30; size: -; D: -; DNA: TGTGCCTGGAGTGTATTAGGTAGTTCTGGGGATACGCAGTATTTT; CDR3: CAWSVLGSSGDTQYF
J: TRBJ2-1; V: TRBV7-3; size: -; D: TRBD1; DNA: TGTGCCAGCAGCCCAGGGACAGGGAGTAGGGAGCAGTTCTTC; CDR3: CASSPGTGSREQFF
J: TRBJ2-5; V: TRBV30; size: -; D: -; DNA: TGTGCCCACAGGGTCCGTGAGACCCAGTACTTC; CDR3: CAHRVRETQYF
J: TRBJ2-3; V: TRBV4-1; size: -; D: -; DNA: TGCGCCAGCAGCCAAGAGCAAGCATCGGTAGATACGCAGTATTTT; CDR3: CASSQEQASVDTQYF
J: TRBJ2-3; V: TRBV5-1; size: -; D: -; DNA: TGCGCCAGCAGCCCGGAGAGCACAGATACGCAGTATTTT; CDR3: CASSPESTDTQYF
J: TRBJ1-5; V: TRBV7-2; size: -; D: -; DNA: TGTGCCAGCAGCTTAGCGCCCAGGGGTGGGAATCAGCCCCAGCATTTT; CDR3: CASSLAPRGGNQPQHF
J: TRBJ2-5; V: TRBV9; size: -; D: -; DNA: TGTGCCAGCAGCGTAGCGGGGGCTGGGGAGACCCAGTACTTC; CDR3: CASSVAGAGETQYF
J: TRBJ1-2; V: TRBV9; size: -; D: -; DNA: TGTGCCAGCAGCGTAGGGCCCCGACAGTTGGCGGCGTACACCTTC; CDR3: CASSVGPRQLAAYTF
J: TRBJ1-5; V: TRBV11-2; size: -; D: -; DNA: TGTGCCAGCAGCTTAGAAACAGGGTTCAATCAGCCCCAGCATTTT; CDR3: CASSLETGFNQPQHF
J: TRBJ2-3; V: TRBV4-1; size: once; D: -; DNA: TGCGCCAGCCGCCCCCTGAGTGGGAGGACCGAGGGGAGCACAGATACGCAGTATTTT; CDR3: CASRPLSGRTEGSTDTQYF
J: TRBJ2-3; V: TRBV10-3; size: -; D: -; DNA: TGTGCCATCAGTGAGGGGATCCCAGATACGCAGTATTTT; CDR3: CAISEGIPDTQYF
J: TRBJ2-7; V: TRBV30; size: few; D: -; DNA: TGTGCCTCCCCCACGGACAGCTCCTACGAGCAGTACTTC; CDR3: CASPTDSSYEQYF
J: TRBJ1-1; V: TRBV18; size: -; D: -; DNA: TGTGCCAGCTCACCACCTTCGGCTGGAGAAGCTTTCTTT; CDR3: CASSPPSAGEAFF
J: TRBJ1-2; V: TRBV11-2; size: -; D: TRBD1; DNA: TGTGCCAGCAGCTTAGATCTGGGACAGCGGGGCTACACCTTC; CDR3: CASSLDLGQRGYTF
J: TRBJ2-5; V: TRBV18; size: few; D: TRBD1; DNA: TGTGCCAGCTCACCACGGACAGGGGAAGAGACCCAGTACTTC; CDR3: CASSPRTGEETQYF